The 8 T cell receptor beta chains below come from one sample, sequenced in a study of CD8+ T cells in alopecia areata. Following extraction, RNA underwent reverse transcription to cDNA, which served as the sequencing template. Only in-frame clones appear in the TCRdb table, and some are missing; sequencing was by immunoSEQ multiplex PCR. The profile shows fewer than 150,000 clones, more than 30% of them singletons. The sample comprised CD4+ T cells sorted from blood. Receptors originate from a human donor with alopecia areata.

V gene TRBV28 combines with J gene TRBJ1-1; weak D call: TRBD1 (6 bases). V gave up 7 bases and J gave up 5 bases, with 17 bases separating them. The CDR3 has 14 residues. Germline V CDR1 and CDR2: MDHEN, SYDVKM. The CDR3 reads CASTRGRGGTEAFF. CDR3 nucleotides: TGTGCCAGCACCCGAGGCAGGGGAGGAACTGAAGCTTTCTTT.

The chain is built from TRBV7-8 and TRBJ2-2; 8 bases line up with TRBD1. Losses at the gene ends were 2 bases for V and 8 bases for J; bases not matched to a gene: 7. The CDR3 has 15 residues. From germline, CDR1 is SGHVS and CDR2 FQNEAQ. The CDR3, as DNA: TGTGCCAGCAGCTTATCGGGACAGGTTCGGGGGGAGCTGTTTTTT. Amino acids: CASSLSGQVRGELFF.

V is TRBV6-5 and J is TRBJ2-3; 9 bases are shared with TRBD2. CDR1 and CDR2 from the germline V gene are MNHEY and SVGAGI. Trimming at V came to 0 bases and at J to 3 bases, leaving 4 bases not matched to a gene. CDR3 length: 16 amino acids. The CDR3 DNA is TGTGCCAGCAGTTACTCTGAGACTAGCGGAACAGATACGCAGTATTTT. This codes for CASSYSETSGTDTQYF.

This clone has only a few counts. V gene TRBV9 combines with J gene TRBJ2-1; 10 positions agree with TRBD2. V shed 0 bases and J 3 bases; nucleotides not matched to a gene: 6. The CDR3 runs 17 residues. Germline loops: CDR1 SGDLS, CDR2 YYNGEE. CDR3 residues: CASSVEAGLAFYNEQFF. CDR3 DNA: TGTGCCAGCAGCGTAGAAGCGGGACTAGCGTTCTACAATGAGCAGTTCTTC.

CDR3 region: CASSPTPGEQYF. In nucleotides, the CDR3 is TGTGCCAGCAGTCCGACCCCGGGGGAGCAGTACTTC. The V call is TRBV28, the J call TRBJ2-7; possibly TRBD2 for D (5 bases). In germline, CDR1 is MDHEN, CDR2 SYDVKM. The V and J ends lost 5 bases and 7 bases respectively, with 12 bases between them. CDR3 length: 12 residues.

V usage is TRBV5-1 and J usage is TRBJ2-2; weak D call: TRBD2 (6 bases). The CDR3 consists of 15 residues. CDR1 and CDR2 from the germline V gene are SGHRS and YFSETQ. The germline V and J ends were trimmed by 6 bases and 9 bases, with 21 bases remaining between them. The CDR3 region is CASTWTGEANRELFF. DNA of the CDR3: TGCGCCAGCACCTGGACGGGGGAGGCGAATCGGGAGCTGTTTTTT.

This clone was seen a handful of times. The chain has TRBV29-1 and TRBJ2-3; D assignment may be TRBD1 or TRBD2 (6 bases each). V lost 8 bases and J 3 bases, leaving 12 bases between the germline ends. Germline loops: CDR1 SQVTM, CDR2 ANQGSEA. This CDR3 is 12 amino acids long. The CDR3 spells CSLKGGTDTQYF. As DNA, the CDR3 is TGCAGCCTAAAGGGGGGAACAGATACGCAGTATTTT.

The chain joins TRBV19 to TRBJ2-5, with D possibly TRBD1 on 6 matching bases. V was pared by 6 bases and J by 2 bases, with 16 bases between. The CDR3 runs 15 residues. Per the germline V gene, CDR1 is LNHDA and CDR2 is SQIVND (reference sequence). CDR3 sequence (DNA): TGTGCCAGTAGAAACGGACAGTCCTCTCAAGAGACCCAGTACTTC. Translation: CASRNGQSSQETQYF.